The clone carrying this T cell receptor beta chain was found a few times. These data come from a study of blood T cell repertoires in COVID-19. The CDR3 runs 12 residues. Germline CDR1 and CDR2: MDHEN and SYDVKM. V was cut by 1 base and J by 6 bases, with 6 bases left in between. Measured with immunoSEQ multiplex PCR; TCRdb has only the in-frame clones, and not every one. The sample has about 220,000 clones, roughly 88% seen once. The receptor was isolated from a man aged 50 to 60 with active or convalescent COVID-19. The material sequenced was peripheral blood. The chain carries TRBV28 and TRBJ1-2; D perhaps matches TRBD1 (6 bases). The CDR3 sequence is CASSLSGDGYTF. CDR3 DNA sequence: TGTGCCAGCAGTTTATCAGGGGATGGCTACACCTTC.